This TCR beta chain was captured in a study of OX40 agonist ivuxolimab in advanced cancers. Across the study: The study enrolled dose-escalation patients with hepatocellular carcinoma, melanoma, renal cell or head and neck cancer. Prior anti-PD-1, anti-PD-L1 or anti-CTLA-4 therapy did not bar entry, and around 39% had some. Findings of the study overall: Expanded clones tended on average to be more numerous among CD8+ T cells than CD4+.

There are 16 residues in the CDR3. CDR1 and CDR2 (germline): MNHNY, SVGAGI (reference sequence). Between the trimmed V and J ends, which lost 1 base and 0 bases, there was a span of 10 bases. Points on this clone: The antigen remains unidentified.

Sequencing was performed with immunoSEQ multiplex PCR; in TCRdb, only in-frame clones are kept and a portion is missing. The table lists 30,000 to 40,000 clones, over 80% of them singletons, with around 21% in the top ten. This sequence originates from an adult with an advanced solid tumor such as melanoma, head and neck, liver or kidney cancer. This material consisted of CD4+ or CD8+ T cells sorted from blood, taken in a trial of the OX40 agonist ivuxolimab. The chain joins TRBV6-6 to TRBJ2-1; D gene uncertain. CDR3 sequence reads: CASSYYAVSSYNEQFF. For the CDR3, the DNA is TGTGCCAGCAGTTACTATGCCGTGAGCTCCTACAATGAGCAGTTCTTC.